One sample yielded the 21 T cell receptor beta chains listed below, sequenced in a study of shared clonotypes between healthy human individuals. Here immunoSEQ multiplex PCR was the method, and the copy in TCRdb shows in-frame clones only, minus some. The sample has a few hundred thousand clones; around three quarters are singletons. The sequenced sample consisted of PBMCs. The origin of the receptors is a woman in her 40s in good health. Some clones in this sample may be carry-over from other donors' samples.

This sequence joins TRBV18 and TRBJ1-1; D is undetermined. The CDR3 consists of 13 residues. V lost 6 bases and J 0 bases, leaving 8 bases between the germline ends. Germline CDR1 is KGHSH and CDR2 is LQKENI. The CDR3 protein is CASSRELNTEAFF. In DNA form, the CDR3 reads TGTGCCAGCTCCCGGGAACTGAACACTGAAGCTTTCTTT.

The chain recombines TRBV18 with TRBJ2-7; 10 bases are a match to TRBD2. CDR3 length: 14 residues. Germline V lookup: CDR1 KGHSH, CDR2 LQKENI. With 2 bases clipped from V and 6 bases from J, the junction kept 4 bases outside the gene matches. CDR3 nucleotides: TGTGCCAGCTCACCAGCTAGCGGGAGAGGCGAGCAGTACTTC. As protein: CASSPASGRGEQYF.

The V gene is TRBV25-1, the J gene TRBJ2-5; 10 bases are a match to TRBD2. The J call may be incorrect, as the DNA end agrees better with TRBJ2-7. Germline V CDR1 and CDR2: MGHDK, SYGVNS. The CDR3 has 15 amino acids. The CDR3 loop reads CASSDPSGSIYEQYF. The CDR3 region has the DNA TGTGCCAGCAGTGATCCTAGCGGGAGTATATACGAGCAGTACTTC.

The chain carries TRBV18 and TRBJ2-7; 9 bases map to TRBD1. The germline gives CDR1 KGHSH, CDR2 LQKENI. Unmatched junction bases numbered 7, after V lost 6 bases and J lost 1 base. The CDR3 is 15 amino acids. This chain's CDR3 is CASSGTGYNSYEQYF. The CDR3 nucleotides read TGTGCCAGCTCCGGGACAGGGTACAATTCCTACGAGCAGTACTTC.

This clone was found once. The junction does not match germline at one end; this may be a read error. The chain uses TRBV11-2 and TRBJ2-1; D is perhaps TRBD1 or TRBD2 (7 bases each). Germline V gene data show CDR1 as SGHAT and CDR2 as FQNNGV. This CDR3 is 15 amino acids long. The CDR3 nucleotides are TGTGCCAGCAGCGTCGCTACAGGGGACTACGATGAGCGGTTCTTC. This translates into CASSVATGDYDERFF.

The genes are TRBV4-2 and TRBJ1-5, with D maybe TRBD1 (5 bases). Per the germline V gene, CDR1 is LGHNA and CDR2 is YNFKEQ. CDR3 length equals 14 residues. Trimming removed 3 bases from V and 4 bases from J, with 10 bases in between. CDR3 sequence (DNA): TGTGCCAGCAGCCAGATAAAGGGGAATCAGCCCCAGCATTTT. Amino acids: CASSQIKGNQPQHF.

With regard to this clone: Other DNA sequences in this specimen translate into the identical CDR3. The gene calls are TRBV30 and TRBJ2-3, with unresolved D. Trimming took 1 base from V and 6 from J, leaving 5 bases between them. Germline V gene data show CDR1 as GTSNPN and CDR2 as SVGIG (reference sequence). This CDR3 comprises 11 residues. CDR3 protein: CAWSGVDTQYF. CDR3 in DNA: TGTGCCTGGAGTGGAGTGGATACGCAGTATTTT.

This chain connects TRBV11-2 to TRBJ2-4; TRBD2 agrees at 7 bases. The CDR3 length is 16 residues. The V gene end was trimmed by 5 bases and the J gene end by 4 bases; junction bases not matched to a gene: 11. Germline-derived CDR1 and CDR2 are SGHAT and FQNNGV. CDR3 in DNA: TGTGCCAGCAGCCCCGCCTGGGCGGGAGTTAAAAACATTCAGTACTTC. It is translated as CASSPAWAGVKNIQYF. Together with reference TRBV11-2 and TRBJ2-4, the CDR3 gives the full variable domain: EAGVAQSPRYKIIEKRQSVAFWCNPISGHATLYWYQQILGQGPKLLIQFQNNGVVDDSQLPKDRFSAERLKGVDSTLKIQPAKLEDSAVYLCASSPAWAGVKNIQYFGAGTRLSVL.

The CDR3: CASSIWPGTGRSYEQYF. The CDR3 DNA reads as TGTGCCAGTAGTATATGGCCGGGGACAGGAAGGAGCTACGAGCAGTACTTC. The chain has TRBV19 and TRBJ2-7; TRBD1 aligns across 8 bases. Germline V lookup: CDR1 LNHDA, CDR2 SQIVND (reference sequence). J was trimmed by 3 bases and V by 2 bases; bases with no gene match: 12. There are 17 residues in the CDR3.

This clone was observed a few times. A much larger clone is a single base away; this may be a read error. The chain recombines TRBV6-1 with TRBJ1-5, with 9 bases lining up with TRBD1. This CDR3 spans 15 amino acids. Per the germline V gene, CDR1 is MNHNS and CDR2 is SASEGT. This chain's CDR3 is CASGRGQGSDQPQHF. The CDR3 DNA reads as TGTGCCAGCGGGAGGGGACAGGGTAGCGATCAGCCCCAGCATTTT.

In this sample, this clone turned up a few times. This sequence joins TRBV30 and TRBJ2-3; 7 bases match TRBD2. Unmatched junction bases numbered 6, after V lost 0 bases and J lost 3 bases. The CDR3 is 15 amino acids. The germline CDR1 and CDR2 sequences are GTSNPN and SVGIG (reference sequence). This chain's CDR3 is CAWSVGAGVTDTQYF. Here the CDR3 DNA reads TGTGCCTGGAGTGTAGGCGCGGGAGTAACAGATACGCAGTATTTT.

The CDR3 loop reads CATKLGDLGGYTF. The CDR3 DNA sequence: TGTGCCACCAAACTCGGGGACCTGGGAGGCTACACCTTC. The chain combines TRBV21-1 with TRBJ1-2. TRBV21-1 is a documented pseudogene. CDR3 size: 13 residues.

V usage is TRBV5-1 and J usage is TRBJ2-1; TRBD2 agrees at 11 bases. The ends lost 4 bases at V and 8 bases at J; junction bases unmatched: 8. There are 15 residues in the CDR3. From germline, CDR1 is SGHRS and CDR2 YFSETQ. The DNA for the CDR3 is TGCGCCAGCAGCCCAAGGACTAGCGGGCCCGATGAGCAGTTCTTC. Translated, it gives CASSPRTSGPDEQFF.

The V call is TRBV4-2, the J call TRBJ2-1; D is uncertain. From germline, CDR1 is LGHNA and CDR2 YNFKEQ. Trimming took off 0 bases at V and 9 bases at J, with 12 bases between the two ends. This CDR3 comprises 14 residues. This chain's CDR3 is CASSQEWSSFEQFF. For the CDR3, the DNA is TGTGCCAGCAGCCAAGAGTGGTCGTCCTTTGAGCAGTTCTTC.

J is TRBJ1-2 and V is TRBV29-1, with D possibly being TRBD1 (5 bases). V shed 0 bases and J shed 7 bases, with 12 bases lying between them. The CDR3 loop spans 13 amino acids. Germline CDR1 is SQVTM and CDR2 is ANQGSEA. CDR3 bases: TGCAGCGTTGAAGAATTGGGGCAGAGTGGCTACACCTTC. Residues: CSVEELGQSGYTF.

The J gene is TRBJ2-1, the V gene TRBV5-1, with TRBD2 identical over 13 bases. J lost 5 bases, V lost 3 bases, and 8 bases had no gene match. The CDR3 runs 17 residues. Germline V gene sequence: CDR1 SGHRS, CDR2 YFSETQ. The CDR3, as DNA: TGCGCCAGCAGCTCGGGGACTAGCGGGGTGGGGCACAATGAGCAGTTCTTC. It encodes CASSSGTSGVGHNEQFF.

About this clone: Possible read error: a much larger clone is one base away. In this CDR3 the conserved last residue, phenylalanine or tryptophan, is missing, so a read error is likely. V gene TRBV10-3 combines with J gene TRBJ1-1; D is uncertain. Germline V CDR1 and CDR2: ENHRY, SYGVKD. The CDR3 contains 14 residues. V was cut by 1 base and J by 0 bases, with 6 bases left in between. The CDR3 loop reads CAISEWAVNTEAFL. The DNA of the CDR3 is TGTGCCATCAGTGAGTGGGCAGTGAACACTGAAGCTTTCCTT.

The chain recombines TRBV6-5 with TRBJ2-5; TRBD2 aligns across 9 bases. Germline CDR1 MNHEY, CDR2 SVGAGI. This CDR3 has 16 residues. With V trimmed by 0 bases and J by 4 bases, 6 bases remained unmatched. In nucleotides, the CDR3 is TGTGCCAGCAGTTACTCGATAGCGGGAGAAGCAGAGACCCAGTACTTC. The encoded protein is CASSYSIAGEAETQYF.

The rearrangement links TRBV28 to TRBJ2-1, with D unresolved. The CDR3 contains 12 residues. Trimming removed 2 bases at V and 10 bases at J, with 9 bases between. CDR1 is MDHEN and CDR2 is SYDVKM in the germline V gene. The CDR3 DNA reads as TGTGCCAGCAGTTTACGCGGTAACGAGCAGTTCTTC. Its translation is CASSLRGNEQFF. The full variable domain, in which reference TRBV28 and TRBJ2-1 provide the parts outside the CDR3, is DVKVTQSSRYLVKRTGEKVFLECVQDMDHENMFWYRQDPGLGLRLIYFSYDVKMKEKGDIPEGYSVSREKKERFSLILESASTNQTSMYLCASSLRGNEQFFGPGTRLTVL.

The chain links TRBV2 to TRBJ2-2; TRBD1 matches at 8 bases. The CDR3 consists of 15 residues. The germline V gene encodes CDR1 SNHLY and CDR2 FYNNEI. Trimming removed 5 bases from V and 4 bases from J; junction bases left unmatched: 6. The CDR3 DNA sequence: TGTGCCAGCAGTAAAGACAGGGGAAGCACCGGGGAGCTGTTTTTT. As protein: CASSKDRGSTGELFF. The variable domain in full, completed from reference TRBV2 and TRBJ2-2, reads EPEVTQTPSHQVTQMGQEVILRCVPISNHLYFYWYRQILGQKVEFLVSFYNNEISEKSEIFDDQFSVERPDGSNFTLKIRSTKLEDSAMYFCASSKDRGSTGELFFGEGSRLTVL.

The rearrangement joins TRBV6-4 to TRBJ2-7, with TRBD2 as a possible D gene (6 bases). Looked up from germline, CDR1 is MRHNA and CDR2 is SNTAGT. V dropped 3 bases and J dropped 6 bases, with 12 bases sitting between them. The CDR3 consists of 13 residues. The CDR3 reads CASSDAGNGEQYF. As DNA, the CDR3 is TGTGCCAGCAGTGATGCGGGGAACGGCGAGCAGTACTTC.